The rows below give T cell receptor beta chains drawn from one sample of a study of cytomegalovirus exposure and HLA in healthy donors. Only in-frame clones appear in the TCRdb table, and some are missing; sequencing was by immunoSEQ multiplex PCR. The table lists about 120,000 clones, 73% of them singletons. The sequenced material came from PBMCs. The receptor source for this set is a woman aged 40 to 49 in good health and CMV-seronegative. The CDR3 runs from the conserved cysteine through the conserved F or W. Clone size, where shown, is once, few, many, or a class for clones that have expanded.

size,J,V,CDR3
NA,TRBJ2-7,TRBV27,CASSPSDIYEQYF
once,TRBJ1-2,TRBV4-3,CASSQGRDSRYGYTF
NA,TRBJ1-1,TRBV19,CASTKVGGSTGDTEAFF
NA,TRBJ1-5,TRBV11-2,CASSGNQGNQPQHF
NA,TRBJ2-7,TRBV4-3,CASSQEVGGRGYEQYF
NA,TRBJ1-3,TRBV7-9,CASRQGAGNTIYF
NA,TRBJ2-1,TRBV9,CASSGRVGPQGNFFYNEQFF
few,TRBJ1-4,TRBV5-1,CASSFQMGQINEKLFF
NA,TRBJ1-1,TRBV5-4,CASSLDGLGTTEAFF
few,TRBJ2-3,TRBV7-2,CASSVKGFPTDTQYF
NA,TRBJ1-6,TRBV5-6,CASSLRGQGVLSPLHF
NA,TRBJ1-3,TRBV7-8,CASSSQGQGARGNTIYF
NA,TRBJ1-2,TRBV6-6,CASSPVENYGYTF
NA,TRBJ1-2,TRBV6-1,CASSAGTGTYGYTF
NA,TRBJ1-6,TRBV7-8,CASSEGQGLGNSPLHF
NA,TRBJ2-1,TRBV29-1,CSATREKNEQFF
NA,TRBJ2-1,TRBV5-4,CASSLGGGSLSYNEQFF
NA,TRBJ1-2,TRBV5-6,CASSLVRGTYGYTF
NA,TRBJ1-2,TRBV19,CASSVTGGEADGYTF
NA,TRBJ2-1,TRBV5-8,CASSSVADNEQFF
NA,TRBJ1-6,TRBV7-6,CASSRGQGITPLHF
NA,TRBJ2-7,TRBV13,CASSLSSYEQYF
NA,TRBJ1-5,TRBV27,CASSPDRGNQPQHF
NA,TRBJ2-1,TRBV18,CASSPRRGNEQFF
NA,TRBJ2-1,TRBV9,CASSPLPGGANNEQFF
NA,TRBJ2-7,TRBV15,CATSRGLDSSYEQYF
NA,TRBJ2-3,TRBV7-2,CASSVRSGGPTDTQYF
few,TRBJ2-2,TRBV4-2,CASSHGRGNTGELFF
NA,TRBJ1-2,TRBV6-1,CASTRTSNYGYTF
NA,TRBJ1-1,TRBV2,CASREGQSEAFF
NA,TRBJ2-2,TRBV5-5,CASSLPTGNTGELFF
NA,TRBJ2-5,TRBV6-1,CASSAQTGSQETQYF
once,TRBJ2-5,TRBV28,CASNLAGGPIGETQYF